This is a list of T cell receptor beta chains from one sample in a study of T cells of healthy individuals. TCRdb analysed the 5' RACE reads with MiXCR anew, one entry per CDR3 protein. The data hold about 82,000 distinct CDR3 sequences, with 4% to 5.5% observed a single time. Receptors originate from a female donor in good health. CDR3s include the opening cysteine and the closing phenylalanine or tryptophan. The D gene is left open where the match is weak. Rows may omit the clone size; those that give it use once, few, many or a size class.

abundance	v_gene	d_gene	j_gene	CDR3aa	CDR3nt
few	TRBV5-1	TRBD2	TRBJ2-5	CASSLRLAGGETQYF	TGCGCCAGCAGTTTGAGACTAGCGGGAGGCGAGACCCAGTACTTC
many	TRBV12-3/TRBV12-4	TRBD1	TRBJ1-2	CASSLQTGTIANYGYTF	TGTGCCAGCAGTTTACAGACAGGGACTATAGCTAACTATGGCTACACCTTC
many	TRBV15	NA	TRBJ1-6	CATSSSNSPLHF	TGTGCCACCAGCAGCTCTAATTCACCCCTCCACTTT
many	TRBV27	TRBD2	TRBJ2-3	CASGFGTSGSTDTQYF	TGTGCCAGCGGATTCGGGACTAGCGGCAGCACAGATACGCAGTATTTT
many	TRBV5-1	NA	TRBJ2-7	CASRARGQAYEQYF	TGCGCCAGCAGGGCCCGGGGGCAAGCCTACGAGCAGTACTTC
NA	TRBV15	TRBD2	TRBJ2-1	CATLKRLAGHEQFF	TGTGCCACCCTAAAGAGACTAGCGGGACATGAGCAGTTCTTC
few	TRBV30	NA	TRBJ1-5	CAWSGRGNQPQHF	TGTGCCTGGAGTGGACGGGGCAATCAGCCCCAGCATTTT
NA	TRBV6-2/TRBV6-3	NA	TRBJ2-3	CASNGGNTQYF	TGTGCCAGCAACGGAGGGAATACGCAGTATTTT
many	TRBV11-1	NA	TRBJ2-3	CASSPRLVLTDTQYF	TGTGCCAGCAGCCCTCGACTAGTCCTAACAGATACGCAGTATTTT
few	TRBV9	NA	TRBJ2-1	CASSVSGENNEQFF	TGTGCCAGCAGCGTCTCAGGAGAAAACAATGAGCAGTTCTTC
few	TRBV6-5	TRBD1	TRBJ2-2	CASSLTGAGGELFF	TGTGCCAGCAGCCTGACAGGGGCAGGCGGGGAGCTGTTTTTT
few	TRBV29-1	NA	TRBJ1-1	CSTVQGTEAFF	TGCAGTACCGTCCAGGGAACTGAAGCTTTCTTT
NA	TRBV7-8	NA	TRBJ1-6	CASSLNRRYSPLHF	TGTGCCAGCAGCCTCAACAGGAGGTATTCACCCCTCCACTTT
many	TRBV6-5	NA	TRBJ1-1	CASSYERGGSAEAFF	TGTGCCAGCAGTTATGAAAGGGGCGGTTCGGCTGAAGCTTTCTTT
many	TRBV12-3/TRBV12-4	TRBD1	TRBJ2-7	CASSGWAGGHEQYF	TGTGCCAGCAGCGGTTGGGCAGGGGGCCACGAGCAGTACTTC
few	TRBV4-1	NA	TRBJ2-2	CASSQETAWAGELFF	TGCGCCAGCAGCCAAGAGACCGCGTGGGCCGGGGAGCTGTTTTTT
few	TRBV7-9	TRBD2	TRBJ2-1	CASMPSGLAGGGKNEQFF	TGTGCCAGCATGCCCTCGGGACTAGCGGGAGGAGGCAAGAATGAGCAGTTCTTC
many	TRBV4-2	NA	TRBJ1-1	CASSQSPGDPHEAFF	TGTGCCAGCAGCCAAAGCCCCGGGGACCCCCATGAAGCTTTCTTT
many	TRBV11-2	TRBD2	TRBJ2-1	CASSAGPAGGYNEQFF	TGTGCCAGCAGCGCTGGACCCGCGGGGGGTTACAATGAGCAGTTCTTC
NA	TRBV15	NA	TRBJ2-7	CATSRDRGTGEQYF	TGTGCCACCAGCAGAGATCGGGGGACCGGGGAGCAGTACTTC
many	TRBV29-1	NA	TRBJ1-1	CSVHPAGDTEAFF	TGCAGCGTTCACCCTGCCGGGGACACTGAAGCTTTCTTT
many	TRBV27	NA	TRBJ2-1	CASSSRLVQNNEQFF	TGTGCCAGCAGTTCCCGACTAGTCCAAAACAATGAGCAGTTCTTC
few	TRBV20-1	TRBD1	TRBJ1-4	CSARADREDPGFYEKLFF	TGCAGTGCTAGAGCTGACAGGGAGGATCCGGGGTTCTATGAAAAACTGTTTTTT
few	TRBV4-3	NA	TRBJ2-3	CASSQLTDTDTQYF	TGCGCCAGCAGCCAGCTAACGGACACAGATACGCAGTATTTT
few	TRBV25-1	NA	TRBJ1-4	CASSEYIDEKLFF	TGTGCCAGCAGTGAATATATTGATGAAAAACTGTTTTTT
few	TRBV2	NA	TRBJ2-1	CASSSGAYNEQFF	TGTGCCAGCAGTTCAGGGGCTTACAATGAGCAGTTCTTC